Listed below are T cell receptor beta chains from one sample, sequenced in a study of T cells in Graves' hyperthyroidism and ophthalmopathy. TCRdb reprocessed the multiplex PCR reads with MiXCR, giving one entry per CDR3 protein. The sample lists around 660,000 distinct CDR3 sequences; less than 45% were seen once. The sequenced material came from peripheral blood or thyroid tissue (not recorded which). Source of these receptors: an adult man with Graves' disease, either hyperthyroidism or ophthalmopathy (not recorded which). CDR3s include the opening cysteine and the closing phenylalanine or tryptophan. The order of the fields is D gene, V gene, J gene, clone size, CDR3 DNA, CDR3 protein. The D gene is left open where the match is weak. Size values are once, few and many counts, or a class for expanded clones, and some rows have none.

d_gene: TRBD1
v_gene: TRBV20-1
j_gene: TRBJ1-5
abundance: few
CDR3nt: TGCAGTGCGCAGGGACAGGGAAATCAGCCCCAGCATTTT
CDR3aa: CSAQGQGNQPQHF

d_gene: .
v_gene: TRBV7-2
j_gene: TRBJ1-1
abundance: few
CDR3nt: TGTGCCAGCAGACAGGGCTTCGCTGAAGCTTTCTTT
CDR3aa: CASRQGFAEAFF

d_gene: TRBD2
v_gene: TRBV2
j_gene: TRBJ2-5
abundance: .
CDR3nt: TGTGCCAGCAGCCAAGTGACCAGCGGGAGAGTACAAGAGACCCAGTACTTC
CDR3aa: CASSQVTSGRVQETQYF

d_gene: TRBD2
v_gene: TRBV7-9
j_gene: TRBJ2-7
abundance: .
CDR3nt: TGTGCCAGCGGGACGACTAGCGGGATGTTCGGGTACGAGCAGTACTTC
CDR3aa: CASGTTSGMFGYEQYF

d_gene: .
v_gene: TRBV11-1
j_gene: TRBJ1-3
abundance: .
CDR3nt: TGTGCCAGCAGCTTGTTACAGTCTGGAAACACCATATATTTT
CDR3aa: CASSLLQSGNTIYF

d_gene: .
v_gene: TRBV2
j_gene: TRBJ1-2
abundance: .
CDR3nt: TGTGCCAGCACCACCCTACCGGGGAATGGCTACACCTTC
CDR3aa: CASTTLPGNGYTF

d_gene: .
v_gene: TRBV20-1
j_gene: TRBJ1-4
abundance: .
CDR3nt: TGCAGTGCTAGCTCCCCTGGACAGGAAAAACTGTTTTTT
CDR3aa: CSASSPGQEKLFF

d_gene: .
v_gene: TRBV4-1
j_gene: TRBJ1-5
abundance: .
CDR3nt: TGCGCCAGCAGTAAACCCGGGAGCCAGCCCCAGCATTTT
CDR3aa: CASSKPGSQPQHF

d_gene: TRBD1
v_gene: TRBV12-3/TRBV12-4
j_gene: TRBJ1-2
abundance: few
CDR3nt: TGTGCCAGCAGTTTAGAAGAGACAGGGGGAAGCGGCTACACCTTC
CDR3aa: CASSLEETGGSGYTF

d_gene: .
v_gene: TRBV12-5
j_gene: TRBJ1-2
abundance: few
CDR3nt: TGTGCTAGTGGTTTGACCGGCCGGGGCTACACCTTC
CDR3aa: CASGLTGRGYTF

d_gene: .
v_gene: TRBV20-1
j_gene: TRBJ1-1
abundance: .
CDR3nt: TGCAGTGCTAGGTCCGGGGAGGGCACTGAAGCTTTCTTT
CDR3aa: CSARSGEGTEAFF

d_gene: TRBD1
v_gene: TRBV9
j_gene: TRBJ1-4
abundance: few
CDR3nt: TGTGCCAGCAGCATTACAGGGGATTCTAATGAAAAACTGTTTTTT
CDR3aa: CASSITGDSNEKLFF

d_gene: TRBD1
v_gene: TRBV9
j_gene: TRBJ1-2
abundance: .
CDR3nt: TGTGCCAGCAGTGCTCGGGACAGCGATTATGGCTACACCTTC
CDR3aa: CASSARDSDYGYTF

d_gene: TRBD2
v_gene: TRBV11-2
j_gene: TRBJ2-6
abundance: many
CDR3nt: TGTGCCAGCAGCTTGACTAGCGTTGGGGCCAACGTCCTGACTTTC
CDR3aa: CASSLTSVGANVLTF

d_gene: TRBD1
v_gene: TRBV7-9
j_gene: TRBJ2-7
abundance: few
CDR3nt: TGTGCCAGCAGCTTAGAGGACAGGGGGGTCTACGAGCAGTACTTC
CDR3aa: CASSLEDRGVYEQYF

d_gene: .
v_gene: TRBV2
j_gene: TRBJ2-6
abundance: few
CDR3nt: TGTGCCAGCAGTGGGGACGCGAGGGCCAACGTCCTGACTTTC
CDR3aa: CASSGDARANVLTF

d_gene: .
v_gene: TRBV7-8
j_gene: TRBJ1-5
abundance: .
CDR3nt: TGTGCCAGCAGACAACCCGGACAGTCGTATAGCAATCAGCCCCAGCATTTT
CDR3aa: CASRQPGQSYSNQPQHF

d_gene: .
v_gene: TRBV12-3/TRBV12-4
j_gene: TRBJ1-5
abundance: .
CDR3nt: TGTGCCAGCAGTCCATCCGGACAGAGACATCAGCCCCAGCATTTT
CDR3aa: CASSPSGQRHQPQHF

d_gene: .
v_gene: TRBV7-9
j_gene: TRBJ1-4
abundance: many
CDR3nt: TGTGCCAGCCGTCAAGTGGGTGAAAAACTGTTTTTT
CDR3aa: CASRQVGEKLFF